These 18 T cell receptor beta chains share one sample of origin, sequenced in a study of cytomegalovirus exposure and HLA in healthy donors. The PCR ran on 60 Vbeta and 13 Jbeta primers. Using immunoSEQ multiplex PCR, the repertoire was profiled, and TCRdb retains in-frame clones only, with some absent. Of 150,000 to 200,000 clones listed, around 90% were seen once; the top ten hold 0.85% to 1%. Specimen: PBMCs. Receptor source: a woman in her thirties in good health and CMV-seronegative.

The chain carries TRBV29-1 and TRBJ2-3, with 11 nucleotides matching TRBD2. CDR1 is SQVTM and CDR2 is ANQGSEA in the germline V gene. CDR3 length equals 19 residues. V gave up 3 bases and J gave up 4 bases; unmatched junction bases: 18. CDR3 protein: CSVDARLSGRARVADTQYF. For the CDR3, the DNA is TGCAGCGTTGACGCAAGGCTTAGCGGGAGGGCCCGAGTCGCAGATACGCAGTATTTT.

This clone was found once. CDR3 residues: CASSGRQGGADTQYF. DNA for the CDR3: TGTGCCAGCAGCGGACGACAGGGTGGTGCAGATACGCAGTATTTT. The rearrangement joins TRBV9 to TRBJ2-3, with 7 positions matching TRBD1. Germline CDR1 reads SGDLS; CDR2 reads YYNGEE. Trimming took 3 bases from V and 4 from J; bases not matched to a gene: 8. This CDR3 has 15 residues.

Only one count was recorded for this clone. The CDR3, as DNA: TGCGCCAGCAGCTTGGCCCAGGCGTCCTACGAGCAGTACTTC. The encoded protein is CASSLAQASYEQYF. J is TRBJ2-7 and V is TRBV5-1; no clear D gene. This CDR3 has 14 residues. Germline V gene lookup returns CDR1 SGHRS and CDR2 YFSETQ. V gave up 0 bases and J gave up 1 base, with 8 bases separating them.

This clone was found once. V and J are TRBV5-1 and TRBJ2-2; 7 nucleotides align to TRBD2. The CDR3 consists of 14 residues. The germline V gene has CDR1 SGHRS and CDR2 YFSETQ. The V and J ends lost 4 bases and 11 bases, in that order; junction bases with no gene match: 11. The CDR3 bases are TGCGCCAGCAGCGGGGGGGGACCAGTGGTCGAGCTGTTTTTT. Protein: CASSGGGPVVELFF.

The J gene is TRBJ1-2, the V gene TRBV5-6; D is unresolved. The germline CDR1 and CDR2 sequences are SGHDT and YYEEEE. V lost 1 base and J 10 bases, leaving 20 bases between the germline ends. The CDR3 contains 15 residues. The DNA of the CDR3 is TGTGCCAGCAGCTTGTGGGCCCACGGGGAGCGTGACTACACCTTC. Its protein product is CASSLWAHGERDYTF.

The J gene is TRBJ1-2, the V gene TRBV6-5, with D possibly matching TRBD1 (6 bases). The CDR3 totals 14 residues. The germline V gene has CDR1 MNHEY and CDR2 SVGAGI. V was cut by 4 bases and J by 7 bases, with 16 bases left in between. The CDR3 nucleotides read TGTGCCAGCAGTTCCAGGACAGCGTATGGTGGCTACACCTTC. This sequence encodes CASSSRTAYGGYTF.

This clone has only a few counts. The genes are TRBV6-6 and TRBJ1-4; 7 nucleotides match TRBD1. Germline CDR1 and CDR2: MNHNY and SVGAGI (reference sequence). V lost 7 bases and J lost 8; bases outside the gene matches: 13. The CDR3 loop spans 15 amino acids. CDR3 bases: TGTGCCAGCATTCTTAGGGACAGACCGACGGAAAAACTGTTTTTT. As protein: CASILRDRPTEKLFF.

V usage is TRBV4-1 and J usage is TRBJ1-2; 9 nucleotides line up with TRBD1. Losses at the gene ends were 5 bases for V and 6 bases for J; bases not matched to a gene: 19. This CDR3 has 18 amino acids. Germline CDR1 is MGHRA and CDR2 is YSYEKL. CDR3 nucleotide sequence: TGCGCCAGCAGCTTCCCCTCCCACCGGGACAGGGCCATGGATGGCTACACCTTC. Encoded protein: CASSFPSHRDRAMDGYTF.

This chain connects TRBV19 to TRBJ2-1, with 8 bases fitting TRBD2. The CDR3 is 18 residues long. The V segment lost 3 bases and the J segment 4 bases; nucleotides outside the gene matches: 14. CDR1 and CDR2 from the germline V gene are LNHDA and SQIVND (reference sequence). DNA for the CDR3: TGTGCCAGTAGTATGGGGCTAGCGGGCAGGACCCTTTACAATGAGCAGTTCTTC. Amino acids: CASSMGLAGRTLYNEQFF.

Turning to this clone: This CDR3 is also generated by other DNA sequences in the sample. The chain carries TRBV7-9 and TRBJ1-4, with 7 nucleotides matching TRBD1. The CDR3 has 15 residues. CDR1 is SEHNR and CDR2 is FQNEAQ in the germline V gene (reference sequence). Losses at the gene ends were 6 bases for V and 7 bases for J; bases not matched to a gene: 11. The chain's CDR3 is CASSYGQAGREKLFF. The CDR3 region has the DNA TGTGCCAGCAGTTACGGACAGGCCGGCCGTGAAAAACTGTTTTTT.

V and J are TRBV5-1 and TRBJ1-1; possible D gene TRBD1, 5 bases. Trimming stripped 0 bases from V and 1 base from J, with 10 bases between. The CDR3 runs to 15 residues. Germline V gives CDR1 SGHRS, CDR2 YFSETQ. CDR3 sequence: CASSLGQGGNTEAFF. The DNA of the CDR3 is TGCGCCAGCAGCTTGGGGCAGGGAGGGAACACTGAAGCTTTCTTT.

The chain couples TRBV28 to TRBJ1-1; 7 bases line up with TRBD1. Trimming cost V 4 bases and J 4 bases; bases outside gene matches: 3. This CDR3 is 13 amino acids long. Germline lookup yields CDR1 MDHEN and CDR2 SYDVKM. CDR3 amino acids: CASSSPGGTEAFF. The CDR3 DNA reads TGTGCCAGCAGTTCGCCAGGGGGCACTGAAGCTTTCTTT.

The rearrangement joins TRBV5-1 to TRBJ2-7, with D perhaps matching TRBD1 (6 bases). Per germline, CDR1 SGHRS and CDR2 YFSETQ. Trimming shortened V by 0 bases and J by 2 bases, and 12 bases separated the two germline ends. The CDR3 contains 15 residues. CDR3 sequence: CASSLEWDTTYEQYF. Here the CDR3 DNA reads TGCGCCAGCAGCTTGGAGTGGGACACCACCTACGAGCAGTACTTC.

About this clone: Other nucleotide sequences from this sample produce the same CDR3. The chain has TRBV9 and TRBJ2-7; 11 positions agree with TRBD2. The germline V gene encodes CDR1 SGDLS and CDR2 YYNGEE. V shed 0 bases, J shed 4 bases, and the junction held 3 bases outside the gene matches. This CDR3 is built from 15 residues. The DNA of the CDR3 is TGTGCCAGCAGCGTAGGGTTAGCGGGAGGGTACGAGCAGTACTTC. This encodes CASSVGLAGGYEQYF.

V gene TRBV30 combines with J gene TRBJ2-7, with 8 nucleotides matching TRBD2. Germline trimming cut 0 bases from V and 6 bases from J; bases unmatched to any gene: 4. Germline-derived CDR1 and CDR2 are GTSNPN and SVGIG (reference sequence). The CDR3 consists of 13 residues. CDR3 in amino acids: CAWSVFSGSEQYF. Written as DNA, the CDR3 is TGTGCCTGGAGTGTGTTCAGCGGGAGCGAGCAGTACTTC. The variable domain in full, with the rest retrieved from reference TRBV30 and TRBJ2-7, is SQTIHQWPATLVQPVGSPLSLECTVEGTSNPNLYWYRQAAGRGLQLLFYSVGIGQISSEVPQNLSASRPQDRQFILSSKKLLLSDSGFYLCAWSVFSGSEQYFGPGTRLTVT.

This chain connects TRBV6-1 to TRBJ2-5, with a tentative D call TRBD2 (6 bases). CDR1 is MNHNS and CDR2 is SASEGT in the germline V gene. The length of the CDR3 is 13 residues. V was shortened by 6 bases and J by 2 bases, with 10 bases between the two germline ends. The CDR3 here is CASSSGDQETQYF. The CDR3 DNA reads TGTGCCAGCAGCTCGGGGGATCAAGAGACCCAGTACTTC.

The J gene is TRBJ1-2, the V gene TRBV11-2; D is possibly TRBD1 (5 bases). Germline values: CDR1 SGHAT, CDR2 FQNNGV. With 5 bases removed from V and 0 bases from J, the gap between germline ends came to 13 bases. CDR3 size: 15 residues. CDR3 in amino acids: CASSPRQLTNYGYTF. The CDR3 nucleotides are TGTGCCAGCAGCCCCCGACAGTTGACTAACTATGGCTACACCTTC.

The genes are TRBV7-8 and TRBJ2-7, with D maybe TRBD2 (6 bases). CDR1 is SGHVS, CDR2 FQNEAQ, per germline. V was clipped by 2 bases and J by 0 bases, with 8 bases between them. The CDR3 is 14 amino acids. The CDR3 DNA reads as TGTGCCAGCAGCTTACGGGGGTTCTCCTACGAGCAGTACTTC. Its protein is CASSLRGFSYEQYF.